This T cell receptor beta chain was sequenced during a study of blood T cell repertoires in COVID-19. Profiling relied on immunoSEQ multiplex PCR, and the TCRdb table lists in-frame clones only, not all of them. There are 110,000 to 150,000 clones in the sample; roughly 78% occur only once, and over 5% lies in the top ten. Per germline, CDR1 LGHNA and CDR2 YNFKEQ. The CDR3 sequence is 15 residues long. The trim removed 4 bases at V and 3 bases at J, leaving 2 bases unmatched. This clone was counted a few times. Sequencing used PBMCs or T cells enriched from blood (not recorded which). This receptor was identified in a woman aged 45 to 65 who had recovered from COVID-19. The chain combines TRBV4-2 with TRBJ2-1, with 11 bases fitting TRBD2. CDR3 amino acids: CASSRGLADYNEQFF. The CDR3 bases are TGTGCCAGCAGCCGGGGACTAGCGGACTACAATGAGCAGTTCTTC.